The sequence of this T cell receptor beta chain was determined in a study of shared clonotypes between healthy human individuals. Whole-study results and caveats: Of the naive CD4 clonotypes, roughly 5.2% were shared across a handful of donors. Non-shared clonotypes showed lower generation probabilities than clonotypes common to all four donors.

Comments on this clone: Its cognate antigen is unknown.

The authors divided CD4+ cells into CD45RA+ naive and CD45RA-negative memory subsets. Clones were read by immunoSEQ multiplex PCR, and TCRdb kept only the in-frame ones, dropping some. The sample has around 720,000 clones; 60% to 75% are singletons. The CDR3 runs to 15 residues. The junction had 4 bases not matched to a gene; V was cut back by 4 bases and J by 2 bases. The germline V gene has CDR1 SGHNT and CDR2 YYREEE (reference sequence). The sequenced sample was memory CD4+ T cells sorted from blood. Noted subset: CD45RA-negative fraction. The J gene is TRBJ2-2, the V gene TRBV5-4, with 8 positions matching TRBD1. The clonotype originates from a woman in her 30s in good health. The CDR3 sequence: CASSPGQANTGELFF. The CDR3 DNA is TGTGCCAGCAGCCCGGGACAGGCAAACACCGGGGAGCTGTTTTTT.